The 29 T cell receptor beta chains reported below all come from one sample, sequenced in a study of identical twins. Each CDR3 protein gets one entry after TCRdb re-called the 5' RACE reads with MiXCR. Counted here are 650,000 to 750,000 distinct CDR3 sequences, 21% occurring once; the ten biggest clones make up 4% to 5.5%. The data also belong to a second study, concerning T cells expressing NK-cell markers.

Sequencing was done on a sample of PBMCs. The origin of the receptors is a woman in her late teens or twenties in good health.

The J gene is TRBJ2-1, the V gene TRBV25-1, with D perhaps matching TRBD1 (5 bases). The germline gives CDR1 MGHDK, CDR2 SYGVNS. There are 17 residues in the CDR3. V dropped 4 bases and J dropped 3 bases, with 19 bases sitting between them. The CDR3 spells CASSAYQGLGIYNEQFF. In nucleotides, the CDR3 is TGTGCCAGCAGTGCCTACCAGGGTCTGGGGATCTACAATGAGCAGTTCTTC.

The chain joins TRBV3-1 to TRBJ2-7; no clear D gene. The germline gives CDR1 LGHDT, CDR2 YNNKEL (reference sequence). The CDR3 is 13 amino acids. Trimming cost V 1 base and J 7 bases, with 11 bases left between them. The CDR3 sequence: CASSQVSQREQYF. The DNA for the CDR3 is TGTGCCAGCAGCCAAGTATCGCAGAGAGAGCAGTACTTC.

The genes are TRBV5-1 and TRBJ1-2; D is unclear. This CDR3 contains 13 residues. From germline, CDR1 is SGHRS and CDR2 YFSETQ. The V end was cut by 0 bases, the J end by 8 bases, with 11 bases between. DNA of the CDR3: TGCGCCAGCAGCTTGGGGGGTCCCACGGGCTACACCTTC. As protein: CASSLGGPTGYTF.

The rearrangement uses TRBV6-1 and TRBJ1-4; 8 bases line up with TRBD1. The V gene's germline CDR1 is MNHNS and CDR2 SASEGT. V was clipped by 6 bases and J by 2 bases; unmatched bases: 5. The CDR3 runs 15 residues. In DNA, the CDR3 is TGTGCCAGCAGCGACAGGGGTTTTACTAATGAAAAACTGTTTTTT. The encoded protein is CASSDRGFTNEKLFF.

V gene TRBV20-1 combines with J gene TRBJ1-5; unclear D gene. Trimming took 7 bases from V and 0 from J, leaving 16 bases between them. Germline lookup yields CDR1 DFQATT and CDR2 SNEGSKA (reference sequence). This CDR3 has 15 amino acids. CDR3 nucleotide sequence: TGCAGTGTTTGGGGAGGATTCAATAGCAATCAGCCCCAGCATTTT. Protein sequence: CSVWGGFNSNQPQHF.

The CDR3 region has the DNA TGTGCCACCGGGACTAGCGGGAGCACAGATACGCAGTATTTT. Translating gives CATGTSGSTDTQYF. The chain has TRBV10-3 and TRBJ2-3; 12 positions agree with TRBD2. The V segment lost 10 bases and the J segment 0 bases; nucleotides outside the gene matches: 2. This CDR3 has 14 residues. Germline CDR1 and CDR2: ENHRY and SYGVKD.

Only a few counts were recorded for this clonotype. V and J are TRBV7-8 and TRBJ2-1; 12 positions match TRBD2. Germline-derived CDR1 and CDR2 are SGHVS and FQNEAQ. The V segment lost 1 base and the J segment 7 bases; nucleotides outside the gene matches: 5. The CDR3 is 16 residues long. As DNA, the CDR3 is TGTGCCAGCAGCTTAGAAGCTAGCGGGAGGGTTAATGAGCAGTTCTTC. Encoded protein: CASSLEASGRVNEQFF.

This clonotype turned up a few times. The chain links TRBV19 to TRBJ2-7; 7 bases line up with TRBD2. Germline-derived CDR1 and CDR2 are LNHDA and SQIVND (reference sequence). V shed 8 bases and J 0 bases; nucleotides not matched to a gene: 4. The CDR3 extends over 13 amino acids. CDR3 amino acids: CASSRGVSYEQYF. CDR3 DNA: TGTGCCAGTTCCCGGGGGGTCTCCTACGAGCAGTACTTC.

The CDR3 sequence: CASSPPSYQETQYF. In DNA form, the CDR3 reads TGTGCCAGCAGCCCCCCTTCGTACCAAGAGACCCAGTACTTC. The chain uses TRBV9 and TRBJ2-5; D remains ambiguous. This CDR3 has 14 residues. Trimming removed 4 bases from V and 0 bases from J, with 10 bases in between. Germline lookup yields CDR1 SGDLS and CDR2 YYNGEE.

The table lists this clonotype with many counts. V gene TRBV20-1 combines with J gene TRBJ1-2, with 12 bases fitting TRBD1. Germline V CDR1 and CDR2: DFQATT, SNEGSKA (reference sequence). The CDR3 is made up of 15 amino acids. The trim removed 5 bases at V and 3 bases at J, leaving 7 bases unmatched. The CDR3 region is CSASAGQGAYYGYTF. CDR3 DNA sequence: TGCAGTGCTTCCGCGGGACAGGGGGCCTACTATGGCTACACCTTC.

This clonotype came up many times. The J gene is TRBJ2-1, the V gene TRBV29-1; TRBD2 is a possible D gene (6 bases). The CDR3 totals 21 residues. Germline V lookup: CDR1 SQVTM, CDR2 ANQGSEA. The germline V and J ends were trimmed by 3 bases and 2 bases, with 32 bases remaining between them. The CDR3 loop is CSVEYEAGLTGPTPAYNEQFF. CDR3 DNA: TGCAGCGTTGAGTATGAGGCGGGGCTGACGGGACCCACCCCCGCCTACAATGAGCAGTTCTTC.

This clonotype has a count of ten or more. The chain combines TRBV5-1 with TRBJ2-7; D is ambiguous. This CDR3 spans 13 amino acids. CDR1 is SGHRS and CDR2 is YFSETQ in the germline V gene. Trimming removed 0 bases from V and 3 bases from J, with 7 bases in between. The CDR3 protein is CASSLELLYEQYF. CDR3 nucleotides: TGCGCCAGCAGCTTGGAACTCCTCTACGAGCAGTACTTC.

This clonotype was seen only a few times. The CDR3 loop is CASSRLGLTDTQYF. The CDR3 DNA reads TGTGCCAGCAGCCGACTAGGCCTCACAGATACGCAGTATTTT. This chain joins TRBV7-2 and TRBJ2-3, with a weak D call TRBD2 (6 bases). The CDR3 extends over 14 amino acids. Germline V gene sequence: CDR1 SGHTA, CDR2 FQGNSA. V lost 5 bases, J lost 2 bases, and 11 bases lay in between. Complete variable domain (other parts from reference TRBV7-2 and TRBJ2-3): GAGVSQSPSNKVTEKGKDVELRCDPISGHTALYWYRQSLGQGLEFLIYFQGNSAPDKSGLPSDRFSAERTGGSVSTLTIQRTQQEDSAVYLCASSRLGLTDTQYFGPGTRLTVL.

This clonotype was picked up a small number of times. The V gene is TRBV5-1, the J gene TRBJ1-1; tentatively, D is TRBD1 (5 bases). This CDR3 is 14 amino acids long. Trimming took off 3 bases at V and 1 base at J, with 10 bases between the two ends. The germline CDR1 and CDR2 sequences are SGHRS and YFSETQ. The CDR3 loop is CASSWGNPNTEAFF. DNA for the CDR3: TGCGCCAGCAGCTGGGGGAACCCGAACACTGAAGCTTTCTTT. Variable domain in full (rest from reference TRBV5-1 and TRBJ1-1): KAGVTQTPRYLIKTRGQQVTLSCSPISGHRSVSWYQQTPGQGLQFLFEYFSETQRNKGNFPGRFSGRQFSNSRSEMNVSTLELGDSALYLCASSWGNPNTEAFFGQGTRLTVV.

This chain connects TRBV7-8 to TRBJ2-1; D is perhaps TRBD2 (5 bases). Per the germline V gene, CDR1 is SGHVS and CDR2 is FQNEAQ. V lost 3 bases, J lost 2 bases, and 11 bases lay in between. CDR3 size: 15 residues. The CDR3 sequence is CASSLGSAAYNEQFF. CDR3 sequence (DNA): TGTGCCAGCAGCTTGGGGTCAGCGGCCTACAATGAGCAGTTCTTC.

The rearrangement uses TRBV14 and TRBJ2-1, with 7 bases aligning to TRBD2. The V and J ends lost 6 bases and 1 base, in that order; junction bases with no gene match: 15. The CDR3 has 18 residues. CDR1 and CDR2 from the germline V gene are SGHDN and FVKESK. In nucleotides, the CDR3 is TGTGCCAGCAGGCCCTTGATGGGTGTCGGGAGGTCCTACAATGAGCAGTTCTTC. This encodes CASRPLMGVGRSYNEQFF.

The chain couples TRBV12-5 to TRBJ1-5; possibly TRBD1 for D (6 bases). The CDR3 totals 15 residues. V lost 2 bases to trimming and J lost 7 bases, with 15 bases between them. Looked up from germline, CDR1 is LGHNT and CDR2 is FRNRAP. CDR3 sequence reads: CASGLIGQFVQPQHF. For the CDR3, the DNA is TGTGCTAGTGGTTTGATAGGACAGTTTGTGCAGCCCCAGCATTTT.

The V gene is TRBV20-1, the J gene TRBJ2-5; D is perhaps TRBD2 (5 bases). CDR3 length: 12 residues. V shed 1 base and J shed 4 bases, with 7 bases lying between them. Germline CDR1 DFQATT, CDR2 SNEGSKA (reference sequence). CDR3 nucleotides: TGCAGTGCTAGAGCGGCGGGAGAGACCCAGTACTTC. This encodes CSARAAGETQYF.

Many counts were recorded for this clonotype. The chain's CDR3 is CASSGGPQETQYF. CDR3 bases: TGTGCCAGCAGTGGGGGTCCTCAAGAGACCCAGTACTTC. The chain carries TRBV6-1 and TRBJ2-5; D is ambiguous. The V gene's germline CDR1 is MNHNS and CDR2 SASEGT. There are 13 residues in the CDR3. The ends were cut back, 4 bases at V and 2 bases at J, with 8 bases in the middle.

This clonotype has more than one count but fewer than ten. The chain joins TRBV20-1 to TRBJ2-7; TRBD2 agrees at 7 bases. The trim removed 5 bases at V and 2 bases at J, leaving 6 bases unmatched. This CDR3 is built from 13 residues. Germline lookup yields CDR1 DFQATT and CDR2 SNEGSKA (reference sequence). CDR3 sequence reads: CSAGGGRPYEQYF. The CDR3, as DNA: TGCAGTGCTGGGGGGGGACGCCCCTACGAGCAGTACTTC.

The rearrangement joins TRBV20-1 to TRBJ2-7; maybe TRBD1 (6 bases). The germline V gene encodes CDR1 DFQATT and CDR2 SNEGSKA (reference sequence). The CDR3 loop spans 13 amino acids. The V gene lost 3 bases and the J gene lost 3 bases, with 12 bases spanning the gap. The CDR3 DNA is TGCAGTGCTAGCCCGTGGACAGTCTACGAGCAGTACTTC. Translated: CSASPWTVYEQYF.

This clonotype has just a few counts. The chain is built from TRBV5-5 and TRBJ2-2; the D is unclear. The germline V gene encodes CDR1 SGHKS and CDR2 YYEKEE (reference sequence). This CDR3 is 14 amino acids long. Trimming took off 2 bases at V and 4 bases at J, with 9 bases between the two ends. The CDR3 region has the DNA TGTGCCAGCAGCTTCCGCGCCGGCACCGGGGAGCTGTTTTTT. Its translation: CASSFRAGTGELFF.

V usage is TRBV7-3 and J usage is TRBJ2-3, with TRBD1 matching over 7 bases. The V and J ends lost 0 bases and 6 bases, in that order; junction bases with no gene match: 9. This CDR3 has 16 residues. The germline V gene encodes CDR1 SGHTA and CDR2 FQGTGA. The CDR3 DNA sequence: TGTGCCAGCAGCTTAACGTTAGGGCAGACAGGGGATACGCAGTATTTT. Amino acids: CASSLTLGQTGDTQYF.

The gene calls are TRBV6-1 and TRBJ2-5, with D possibly being TRBD1 (6 bases). The CDR3 loop spans 15 amino acids. The V end lost 6 bases, the J end lost 4 bases, and 18 bases lay between the germline ends. The germline V gene encodes CDR1 MNHNS and CDR2 SASEGT. The CDR3 protein is CASSLTQQGLETQYF. The CDR3 nucleotides are TGTGCCAGCAGCCTAACGCAACAGGGATTAGAGACCCAGTACTTC.

The rearrangement links TRBV18 to TRBJ2-5; 9 positions agree with TRBD1. The CDR3 runs to 17 residues. Trimming cost V 1 base and J 5 bases; bases outside gene matches: 11. Germline V lookup: CDR1 KGHSH, CDR2 LQKENI. The CDR3 DNA sequence: TGTGCCAGCTCACCACGCCGGGGACAGGGCGTGAGCGAGACCCAGTACTTC. Translating gives CASSPRRGQGVSETQYF. Filled out from reference TRBV18 and TRBJ2-5, the complete variable domain reads NAGVMQNPRHLVRRRGQEARLRCSPMKGHSHVYWYRQLPEEGLKFMVYLQKENIIDESGMPKERFSAEFPKEGPSILRIQQVVRGDSAAYFCASSPRRGQGVSETQYFGPGTRLLVL.

The V call is TRBV12-3 or TRBV12-4, the J call TRBJ1-6, with D unclear. This CDR3 is built from 14 residues. Trimming removed 6 bases at V and 9 bases at J, with 15 bases between. The CDR3: CASSKVSLGSPLHF. CDR3 nucleotides: TGTGCCAGCAGCAAAGTTTCATTGGGTTCACCCCTCCACTTT.

This clonotype occurred many times. The chain has TRBV12-3 or TRBV12-4 and TRBJ2-3; D gene uncertain. The CDR3 totals 14 residues. V dropped 2 bases and J dropped 1 base, with 7 bases sitting between them. CDR3 sequence reads: CASSLFRRTDTQYF. The CDR3 nucleotides read TGTGCCAGCAGTTTATTCCGGCGCACAGATACGCAGTATTTT.

The chain is built from TRBV7-9 and TRBJ1-2; D remains unclear. The CDR3 contains 12 residues. Germline CDR1 SEHNR, CDR2 FQNEAQ (reference sequence). Trimming stripped 8 bases from V and 2 bases from J, with 9 bases between. Here the CDR3 DNA reads TGTGCCAGCGCAAGGGAGAACTATGGCTACACCTTC. This codes for CASARENYGYTF.

This clonotype was seen a few times. The rearrangement joins TRBV28 to TRBJ2-5; possible D gene TRBD1, 6 bases. Germline V CDR1 and CDR2: MDHEN, SYDVKM. The CDR3 has 13 amino acids. The V end was cut by 3 bases, the J end by 9 bases, with 14 bases between. The CDR3 coding sequence is TGTGCCAGCAGTTTGCTCCCCGCAGGGGCCCAGTACTTC. Translating gives CASSLLPAGAQYF. The full variable domain, completed using reference TRBV28 and TRBJ2-5, is DVKVTQSSRYLVKRTGEKVFLECVQDMDHENMFWYRQDPGLGLRLIYFSYDVKMKEKGDIPEGYSVSREKKERFSLILESASTNQTSMYLCASSLLPAGAQYFGPGTRLLVL.